The clone carrying this T cell receptor beta chain was seen only once. The data belong to a study of technical replicates of blood from several donors. Sequenced by immunoSEQ multiplex PCR; TCRdb stores in-frame clones only, minus some. The sample shows under 85,000 clones, 90% to 95% of them seen only once. Germline CDR1 and CDR2: KGHSH and LQKENI. CDR3 length: 13 amino acids. Trimming cost V 2 bases and J 8 bases, with 12 bases left between them. The specimen sequenced was T cells isolated from PBMCs. The chain joins TRBV18 to TRBJ1-2, with D unresolved. The TCR sequence derives from a human donor in good health. This CDR3 reads CASSPEVTRGYTF. CDR3 nucleotides: TGTGCCAGCTCACCAGAGGTGACGCGGGGCTACACCTTC. Based on the CDR3 plus reference TRBV18 and TRBJ1-2, the full variable domain is NAGVMQNPRHLVRRRGQEARLRCSPMKGHSHVYWYRQLPEEGLKFMVYLQKENIIDESGMPKERFSAEFPKEGPSILRIQQVVRGDSAAYFCASSPEVTRGYTFGSGTRLTVV.